Listed here are 22 T cell receptor beta chains from one sample, sequenced in a study of OX40 agonist ivuxolimab in advanced cancers. Sequenced by immunoSEQ multiplex PCR; TCRdb stores in-frame clones only, minus some. This sample has 50,000 to 70,000 clones, with roughly 87% found just once. The material was CD4+ or CD8+ T cells sorted from blood, obtained in a trial of the OX40 agonist ivuxolimab. All receptors come from an adult with an advanced solid tumor such as melanoma, head and neck, liver or kidney cancer.

The V call is TRBV9, the J call TRBJ2-1, with D unresolved. Germline values: CDR1 SGDLS, CDR2 YYNGEE. V was trimmed by 3 bases and J by 3 bases, leaving 7 bases between them. The CDR3 length is 13 residues. CDR3 sequence: CASSGNNYNEQFF. The CDR3 DNA reads as TGTGCCAGCAGCGGTAACAACTACAATGAGCAGTTCTTC.

In its sample, this clone was seen once. The chain joins TRBV6-5 to TRBJ2-2, with D unresolved. This CDR3 contains 14 residues. Trimming stripped 5 bases from V and 0 bases from J, with 7 bases between. The germline CDR1 and CDR2 sequences are MNHEY and SVGAGI. In DNA form, the CDR3 reads TGTGCCAGCAGTCCCGACCCGAACACCGGGGAGCTGTTTTTT. It codes for CASSPDPNTGELFF.

The chain is built from TRBV27 and TRBJ2-1; D gene ambiguous. Trimming left V 7 bases short and J 0 bases short, with 7 bases between. The CDR3 is 13 residues long. In germline, CDR1 is MNHEY, CDR2 SMNVEV (reference sequence). The CDR3 DNA follows: TGTGCCAGCATGGCGGTCTCCTACAATGAGCAGTTCTTC. This sequence encodes CASMAVSYNEQFF.

The chain is built from TRBV27 and TRBJ1-5; D is perhaps TRBD1 (5 bases). Germline V gives CDR1 MNHEY, CDR2 SMNVEV (reference sequence). The CDR3 is made up of 14 amino acids. The V end lost 2 bases, the J end lost 2 bases, and 7 bases lay between the germline ends. The CDR3 here is CASSLQGGNQPQHF. CDR3 nucleotides: TGTGCCAGCAGTTTACAGGGCGGCAATCAGCCCCAGCATTTT.

This rearrangement joins TRBV4-1 to TRBJ1-1, with 9 bases aligning to TRBD1. V lost 3 bases, J lost 2 bases, and 10 bases stayed unmatched. Germline-derived CDR1 and CDR2 are MGHRA and YSYEKL. The CDR3 totals 17 residues. The CDR3 DNA sequence: TGCGCCAGCAGCCAGGACACACTAACAGGGGGCAACACTGAAGCTTTCTTT. It translates to CASSQDTLTGGNTEAFF.

The chain is built from TRBV6-6 and TRBJ1-4; D remains unclear. V lost 7 bases and J 7 bases, leaving 13 bases between the germline ends. The germline gives CDR1 MNHNY, CDR2 SVGAGI (reference sequence). This CDR3 region has 13 residues. This chain's CDR3 is CASTPSGSEKLFF. The CDR3 nucleotides are TGTGCCAGCACCCCTTCGGGGAGTGAAAAACTGTTTTTT.

The chain employs TRBV21-1 and TRBJ2-2; the D call in the table, TRBD1, was not verified against the DNA. TRBV21-1 is assigned pseudogene status. The CDR3 runs to 14 residues. The CDR3 reads CASSNTRASGELFF. The DNA for the CDR3 is TGTGCCAGCAGCAACACCAGGGCCAGCGGGGAGCTGTTTTTT.

J is TRBJ1-1 and V is TRBV9, with D uncertain. V lost 0 bases and J lost 3, with 9 bases in between. Looked up from germline, CDR1 is SGDLS and CDR2 is YYNGEE. This CDR3 is built from 14 residues. Here the CDR3 DNA reads TGTGCCAGCAGCGTAGGCAGCCTGGACACTGAAGCTTTCTTT. The encoded protein is CASSVGSLDTEAFF.

The chain uses TRBV4-1 and TRBJ2-1; D is uncertain. Between the trimmed V and J ends, which lost 0 bases and 0 bases, there was a span of 9 bases. This CDR3 region has 16 residues. In germline, CDR1 is MGHRA, CDR2 YSYEKL. CDR3 DNA sequence: TGCGCCAGCAGCCAAGAAGGGCGCAACTCCTACAATGAGCAGTTCTTC. Protein product: CASSQEGRNSYNEQFF.

This clone was seen a handful of times. The J gene is TRBJ2-5, the V gene TRBV7-3; either TRBD1 or TRBD2 may fit D (5 bases each). CDR1 is SGHTA and CDR2 is FQGTGA in the germline V gene. The CDR3 covers 15 residues. V lost 1 base and J 2 bases, leaving 11 bases between the germline ends. In DNA, the CDR3 is TGTGCCAGCAGCTTAATGGGGACCCTACAAGAGACCCAGTACTTC. Translated: CASSLMGTLQETQYF.

This rearrangement joins TRBV5-4 to TRBJ2-5; the D gene is possibly TRBD1 (6 bases). The CDR3 runs 14 residues. V lost 0 bases, J lost 2 bases, and 8 bases lay in between. The germline V gene encodes CDR1 SGHNT and CDR2 YYREEE (reference sequence). Here the CDR3 reads CASSLGGGQETQYF. CDR3 in DNA: TGTGCCAGCAGCTTGGGAGGGGGTCAAGAGACCCAGTACTTC.

V and J are TRBV6-6 and TRBJ1-3; D gene uncertain. CDR1 is MNHNY and CDR2 is SVGAGI in the germline V gene (reference sequence). V gave up 6 bases and J gave up 2 bases, with 11 bases separating them. The CDR3 sequence is 14 residues long. The CDR3 here is CASSLTVPGNTIYF. CDR3 nucleotide sequence: TGTGCCAGCAGCCTAACGGTACCTGGAAACACCATATATTTT.

The chain recombines TRBV10-2 with TRBJ2-7; D perhaps matches TRBD2 (5 bases). The length of the CDR3 is 13 residues. Deletions cut 6 bases from V and 2 bases from J, with 11 bases between. Looked up from germline, CDR1 is WSHSY and CDR2 is SAAADI. This CDR3 is CASRGIGAYEQYV. CDR3 DNA sequence: TGCGCCAGCAGAGGTATCGGGGCCTACGAGCAGTACGTC.

The chain employs TRBV2 and TRBJ2-1; TRBD2 is a possible D gene (5 bases). The CDR3 has 17 residues. Germline V gene lookup returns CDR1 SNHLY and CDR2 FYNNEI. The V gene lost 3 bases and the J gene lost 4 bases, with 19 bases spanning the gap. DNA of the CDR3: TGTGCCAGCAGTGAGGACCCCTTTGAGGGCCTTTACAATGAGCAGTTCTTC. Residues: CASSEDPFEGLYNEQFF.

This clone was recorded only once. The chain has TRBV7-9 and TRBJ2-1; D is unclear. Between the trimmed V and J ends, which lost 2 bases and 0 bases, there was a span of 8 bases. CDR1 is SEHNR, CDR2 FQNEAQ, per germline (reference sequence). The CDR3 contains 15 residues. The CDR3 is CASSLLPASYNEQFF. CDR3 sequence (DNA): TGTGCCAGCAGCTTATTACCGGCCTCCTACAATGAGCAGTTCTTC.

This clone showed up just a few times. The V and J genes are TRBV7-9 and TRBJ2-5, with TRBD1 as a possible D gene (6 bases). V was pared by 1 base and J by 4 bases, with 13 bases between. The length of the CDR3 is 15 residues. Germline loops: CDR1 SEHNR, CDR2 FQNEAQ (reference sequence). The CDR3 sequence: CASSLEGDLGETQYF. CDR3 in DNA: TGTGCCAGCAGCTTAGAGGGGGACCTGGGAGAGACCCAGTACTTC.

This chain uses TRBV2 with TRBJ2-3; D gene unclear. Per germline, CDR1 SNHLY and CDR2 FYNNEI. The CDR3 has 16 residues. The germline V and J ends were trimmed by 7 bases and 0 bases, with 17 bases remaining between them. CDR3 amino acids: CASIPRTASSTDTQYF. The CDR3 coding sequence is TGTGCCAGCATCCCGAGAACGGCCTCTAGCACAGATACGCAGTATTTT.

The chain is built from TRBV7-9 and TRBJ1-1; D ambiguous. Germline CDR1 is SEHNR and CDR2 is FQNEAQ (reference sequence). V gave up 8 bases and J gave up 0 bases, with 10 bases separating them. The CDR3 spans 13 residues. The CDR3 sequence: CASAGGMNTEAFF. As DNA, the CDR3 is TGTGCCAGCGCAGGCGGCATGAACACTGAAGCTTTCTTT.

The chain employs TRBV11-2 and TRBJ2-1; 9 bases agree with TRBD2. Germline values: CDR1 SGHAT, CDR2 FQNNGV. After removal of 1 base from V and 4 bases from J, the junction contained 5 bases not matched to a gene. This CDR3 contains 16 residues. CDR3 sequence (DNA): TGTGCCAGCAGCTTAGGTTTACTAGCGGGTTACAATGAGCAGTTCTTC. Its protein product is CASSLGLLAGYNEQFF.

The J gene is TRBJ1-2, the V gene TRBV5-6; the D gene is possibly TRBD1 (5 bases). The CDR3 sequence is 13 residues long. The V and J ends lost 4 bases and 6 bases respectively, with 13 bases between them. CDR1 is SGHDT and CDR2 is YYEEEE in the germline V gene. CDR3 region: CASSMGQGHGYTF. The CDR3 bases are TGTGCCAGCAGCATGGGGCAGGGTCATGGCTACACCTTC.

The chain employs TRBV6-5 and TRBJ2-5; the D call may be TRBD1 or TRBD2 (5 bases each). Germline lookup yields CDR1 MNHEY and CDR2 SVGAGI. The V end lost 4 bases, the J end lost 2 bases, and 17 bases lay between the germline ends. CDR3 length equals 16 residues. For the CDR3, the DNA is TGTGCCAGCAGTTCCCATCAGGGAGAATTACAAGAGACCCAGTACTTC. Protein sequence: CASSSHQGELQETQYF.

The V call is TRBV7-2, the J call TRBJ1-3; no reliable D call. The CDR3 consists of 15 residues. Trimming pared 1 base from V and 0 bases from J, leaving 7 bases between. Germline V gene data show CDR1 as SGHTA and CDR2 as FQGNSA. The CDR3 loop is CASSLGAASGNTIYF. DNA of the CDR3: TGTGCCAGCAGCTTAGGAGCGGCCTCTGGAAACACCATATATTTT.